The TCR beta chain under discussion was sequenced for a study of blood T cell repertoires in COVID-19. Background on the study: The study drew acute and convalescent COVID-19 samples from the United States, Italy and Spain. The analysed material was cDNA or gDNA that came from T cells, B-cell-depleted T cells, or PBMCs.

Across roughly 25 US areas, participants ranged in age from 18 to 89 years. Method: immunoSEQ multiplex PCR; TCRdb's copy keeps in-frame clones and lacks some. Among around 300,000 clones listed, around 90% were seen once. V lost 3 bases and J lost 4, with 12 bases in between. The CDR3 is 14 residues long. The V gene's germline CDR1 is MNHEY and CDR2 SMNVEV (reference sequence). The TCR comes from a woman aged 18-29 years with acute COVID-19. The V gene is TRBV27, the J gene TRBJ1-1; the D is unclear. Sequencing input: PBMCs or T cells enriched from blood (not recorded which). CDR3 nucleotide sequence: TGTGCCAGCAGTTTGGCCGGGATTGGCACTGAAGCTTTCTTT. It codes for CASSLAGIGTEAFF.